The source of this T cell receptor beta chain is a study of CD8+ T cells in alopecia areata. Findings of the study overall: The treated group had a single nonresponder, limiting CD8+ expansion-response conclusions. The study also sequences resident alphabeta T cells of normal skin in scalp samples.

Specified treatment: oral pan-JAK inhibitor, 5-10 mg twice daily. Peripheral blood, together with lesional scalp punch biopsies, was collected from alopecia areata patients. For this clone: Its antigen is undetermined.

cDNA reverse transcribed from extracted RNA served as the sequencing template. Assay: immunoSEQ multiplex PCR; the TCRdb copy retains only in-frame clones and omits some. The table records some 150,000 clones, about 88% of them present only once. V dropped 4 bases and J dropped 8 bases, with 7 bases sitting between them. This CDR3 is built from 11 residues. Germline values: CDR1 SGHDT, CDR2 YYEEEE. Here the sequenced sample was CD8+ T cells sorted from blood, taken at week 4, from a patient treated with tofacitinib. The chain links TRBV5-6 to TRBJ2-1; D gene uncertain. The origin of this receptor is a human donor with alopecia areata. DNA for the CDR3: TGTGCCAGCAGCCCTGGGGATGAGCAGTTCTTC. Its protein is CASSPGDEQFF.